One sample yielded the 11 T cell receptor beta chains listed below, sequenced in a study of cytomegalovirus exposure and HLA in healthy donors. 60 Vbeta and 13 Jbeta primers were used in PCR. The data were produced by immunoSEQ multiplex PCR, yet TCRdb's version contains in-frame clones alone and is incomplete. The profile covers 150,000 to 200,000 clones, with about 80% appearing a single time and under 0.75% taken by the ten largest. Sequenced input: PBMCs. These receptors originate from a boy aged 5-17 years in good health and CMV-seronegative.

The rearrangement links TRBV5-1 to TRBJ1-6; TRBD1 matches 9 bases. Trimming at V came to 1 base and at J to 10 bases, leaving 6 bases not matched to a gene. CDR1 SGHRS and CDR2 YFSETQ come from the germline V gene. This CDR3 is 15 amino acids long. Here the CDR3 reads CASSLQGQGGSPLHF. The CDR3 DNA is TGCGCCAGCAGCTTGCAGGGACAGGGAGGGTCACCCCTCCACTTT.

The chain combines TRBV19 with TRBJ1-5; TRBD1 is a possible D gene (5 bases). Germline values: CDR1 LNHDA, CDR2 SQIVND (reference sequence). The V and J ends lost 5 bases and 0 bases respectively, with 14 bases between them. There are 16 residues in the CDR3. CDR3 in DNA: TGTGCCAGTAGTGTCGGCGGGGGGTATAGCAATCAGCCCCAGCATTTT. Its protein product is CASSVGGGYSNQPQHF.

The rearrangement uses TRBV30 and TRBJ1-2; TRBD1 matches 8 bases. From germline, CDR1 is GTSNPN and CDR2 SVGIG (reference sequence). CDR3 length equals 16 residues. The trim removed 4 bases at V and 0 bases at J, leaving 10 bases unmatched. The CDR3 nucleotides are TGTGCCTGGACCGCCGCCCGGACAGGGACTAACTATGGCTACACCTTC. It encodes CAWTAARTGTNYGYTF.

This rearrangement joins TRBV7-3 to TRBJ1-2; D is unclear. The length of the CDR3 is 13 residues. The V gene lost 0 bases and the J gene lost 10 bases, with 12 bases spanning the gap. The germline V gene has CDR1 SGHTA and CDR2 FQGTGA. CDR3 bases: TGTGCCAGCAGCTTAACAGTTACAGCCAACTACACCTTC. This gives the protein CASSLTVTANYTF.

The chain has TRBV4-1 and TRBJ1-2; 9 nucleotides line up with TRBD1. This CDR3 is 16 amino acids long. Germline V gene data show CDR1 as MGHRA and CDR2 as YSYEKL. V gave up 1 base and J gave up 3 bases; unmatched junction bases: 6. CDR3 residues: CASSQGGTGIDYGYTF. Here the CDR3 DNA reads TGCGCCAGCAGCCAAGGAGGGACAGGGATAGACTATGGCTACACCTTC.

The CDR3, as DNA: TGTGCCAGCAGCTTGGTATTCGCACGGGGGAACACTGAAGCTTTCTTT. Its protein is CASSLVFARGNTEAFF. The V call is TRBV5-4, the J call TRBJ1-1; D not certain. The CDR3 is 16 amino acids. The germline CDR1 and CDR2 sequences are SGHNT and YYREEE (reference sequence). V lost 0 bases to trimming and J lost 1 base, with 13 bases between them.

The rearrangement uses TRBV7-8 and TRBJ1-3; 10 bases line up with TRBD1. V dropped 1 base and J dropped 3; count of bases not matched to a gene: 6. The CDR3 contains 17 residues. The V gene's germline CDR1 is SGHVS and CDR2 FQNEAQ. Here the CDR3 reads CASSLGQGASGGNTIYF. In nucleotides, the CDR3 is TGTGCCAGCAGCTTAGGACAGGGGGCCTCAGGTGGAAACACCATATATTTT.

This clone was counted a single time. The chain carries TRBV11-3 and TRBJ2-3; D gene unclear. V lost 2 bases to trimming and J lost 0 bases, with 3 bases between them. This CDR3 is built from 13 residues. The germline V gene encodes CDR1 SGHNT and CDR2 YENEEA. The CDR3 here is CASSLQSTDTQYF. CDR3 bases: TGTGCCAGCAGCTTACAGAGCACAGATACGCAGTATTTT.

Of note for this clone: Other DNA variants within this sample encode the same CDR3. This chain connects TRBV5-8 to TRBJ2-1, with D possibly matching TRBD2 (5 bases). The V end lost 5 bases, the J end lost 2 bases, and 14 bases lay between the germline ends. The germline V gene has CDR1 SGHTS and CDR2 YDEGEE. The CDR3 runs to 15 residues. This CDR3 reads CASSQGLLTYNEQFF. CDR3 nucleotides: TGTGCCAGCAGTCAAGGACTGCTTACCTACAATGAGCAGTTCTTC.

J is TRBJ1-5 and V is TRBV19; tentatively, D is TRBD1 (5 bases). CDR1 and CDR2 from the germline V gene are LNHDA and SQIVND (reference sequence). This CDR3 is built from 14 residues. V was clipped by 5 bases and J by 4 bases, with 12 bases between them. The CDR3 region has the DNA TGTGCCAGTAGTGCCCCAGGGTGGAATCAGCCCCAGCATTTT. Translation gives CASSAPGWNQPQHF.

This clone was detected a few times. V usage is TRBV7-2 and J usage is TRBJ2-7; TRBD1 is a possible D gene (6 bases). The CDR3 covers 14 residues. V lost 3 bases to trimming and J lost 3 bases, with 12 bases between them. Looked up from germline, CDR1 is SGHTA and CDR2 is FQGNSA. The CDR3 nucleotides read TGTGCCAGCAGCTTGCAGGGACACATCTACGAGCAGTACTTC. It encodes CASSLQGHIYEQYF.